This entry is about one T cell receptor beta chain. What it recognizes is unknown. The assay was immunoSEQ multiplex PCR, and TCRdb's table has in-frame clones only and misses some. The profile shows about half a million clones, about 85% of them singletons. The data derive from a study of shared clonotypes between healthy human individuals. Overall study findings and caveats: The study sampled only blood, and tissue repertoires likely differ.

Trimming shortened V by 2 bases and J by 3 bases, and 2 bases separated the two germline ends. The CDR3 consists of 13 residues. Germline assignment: CDR1 MNHNS and CDR2 SASEGT. V usage is TRBV6-1 and J usage is TRBJ2-6; D ambiguous. Material: PBMCs. The receptor was isolated from a woman between 40 and 50 years old in good health. Some clones in this sample may be carry-over from other donors' samples. The CDR3 region has the DNA TGTGCCAGCAGTGAATTTGGGGCCAACGTCCTGACTTTC. This encodes CASSEFGANVLTF.